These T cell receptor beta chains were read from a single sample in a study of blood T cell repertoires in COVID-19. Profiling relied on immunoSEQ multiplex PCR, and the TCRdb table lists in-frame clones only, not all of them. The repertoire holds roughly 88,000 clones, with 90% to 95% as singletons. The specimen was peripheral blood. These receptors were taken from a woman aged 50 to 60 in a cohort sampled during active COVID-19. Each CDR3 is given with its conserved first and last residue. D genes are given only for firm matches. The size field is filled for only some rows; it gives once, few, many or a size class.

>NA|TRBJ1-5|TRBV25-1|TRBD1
CASSGDRGDQPQHF
TGTGCCAGCAGTGGGGACAGGGGCGATCAGCCCCAGCATTTT
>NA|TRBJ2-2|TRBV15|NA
CATSVNTGELFF
TGTGCCACCAGTGTAAACACCGGGGAGCTGTTTTTT
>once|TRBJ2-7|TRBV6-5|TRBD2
CASSRLAGVVEQYF
TGTGCCAGCAGTCGACTAGCGGGAGTTGTCGAGCAGTACTTC
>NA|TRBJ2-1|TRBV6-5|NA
CASSSLGAYNEQFF
TGTGCCAGCAGTTCCCTCGGTGCCTACAATGAGCAGTTCTTC
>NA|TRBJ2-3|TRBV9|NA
CASSVATGGMRPTDTQYF
TGTGCCAGCAGCGTAGCAACGGGGGGCATGCGGCCGACAGATACGCAGTATTTT
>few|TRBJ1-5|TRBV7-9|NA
CASSLGGGGSQPQHF
TGTGCCAGCAGCTTAGGGGGAGGAGGTTCACAGCCCCAGCATTTT
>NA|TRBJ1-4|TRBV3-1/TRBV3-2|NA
CASSRQGFPNEKLFF
TGTGCCAGCAGCCGCCAGGGGTTTCCTAATGAAAAACTGTTTTTT
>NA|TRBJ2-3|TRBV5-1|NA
CASSLQGGGTDTQYF
TGCGCCAGCAGCTTGCAGGGGGGTGGTACAGATACGCAGTATTTT
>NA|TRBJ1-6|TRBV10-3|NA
CAISEVETVNSPLHF
TGTGCCATCAGTGAAGTAGAAACGGTTAATTCACCCCTCCACTTT
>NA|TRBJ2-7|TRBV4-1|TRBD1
CASSLTGQRSSYEQYF
TGCGCCAGCAGCCTCACGGGACAGAGAAGCTCCTACGAGCAGTACTTC
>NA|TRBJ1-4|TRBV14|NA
CASSQFTSEKLFF
TGTGCCAGCAGCCAATTCACTTCCGAAAAACTGTTTTTT
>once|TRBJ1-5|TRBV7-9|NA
CASSSPDSYQPQHF
TGTGCCAGCAGCTCCCCCGACTCTTATCAGCCCCAGCATTTT
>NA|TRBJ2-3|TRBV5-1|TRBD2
CASSLSGLLTDTQYF
TGCGCCAGCAGCCTTAGCGGGTTACTCACAGATACGCAGTATTTT
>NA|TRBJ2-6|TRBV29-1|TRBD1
CSVVTGAGANVLTF
TGCAGCGTTGTTACAGGGGCTGGGGCCAACGTCCTGACTTTC
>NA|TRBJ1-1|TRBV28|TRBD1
CASREHSGGRTEAFF
TGTGCCAGCAGGGAGCACTCAGGGGGCAGGACTGAAGCTTTCTTT
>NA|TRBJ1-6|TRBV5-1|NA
CASSLALPNSPLHF
TGCGCCAGCAGCTTGGCTCTCCCCAATTCACCCCTCCACTTT
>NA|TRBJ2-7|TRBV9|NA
CASSARQASDSYEQYF
TGTGCCAGCAGCGCGCGGCAGGCTAGCGACTCCTACGAGCAGTACTTC
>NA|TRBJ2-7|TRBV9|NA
CASSAIDSGVRQYF
TGTGCCAGCAGCGCGATCGACTCAGGGGTTAGGCAGTACTTC
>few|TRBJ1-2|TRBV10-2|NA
CASSESGQNYGYTF
TGCGCCAGCAGTGAGTCCGGACAGAACTATGGCTACACCTTC
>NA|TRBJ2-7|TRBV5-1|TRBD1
CASSLGDRGIDEQYF
TGCGCCAGCAGCTTGGGGGACAGGGGTATCGACGAGCAGTACTTC
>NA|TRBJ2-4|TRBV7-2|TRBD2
CASSPGLAGEVPAKNIQYF
TGTGCCAGCAGCCCTGGACTAGCGGGGGAGGTTCCGGCCAAAAACATTCAGTACTTC
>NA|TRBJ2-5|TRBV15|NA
CATSRLTAGTAQYF
TGTGCCACCAGCAGGTTGACGGCGGGGACGGCCCAGTACTTC
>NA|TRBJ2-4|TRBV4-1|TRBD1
CASSQDLDRVGAKNIQYF
TGCGCCAGCAGCCAAGATTTGGACAGGGTCGGGGCCAAAAACATTCAGTACTTC
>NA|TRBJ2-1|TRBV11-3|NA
CASSALAVAPFF
TGTGCCAGCAGCGCGCTAGCAGTAGCACCGTTCTTC
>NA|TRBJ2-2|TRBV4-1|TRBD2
CASSQGGLAGVGTGELFF
TGCGCCAGCAGCCAAGGGGGACTAGCGGGAGTTGGCACCGGGGAGCTGTTTTTT
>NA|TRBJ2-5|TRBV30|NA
CAWSPPVGGTQYF
TGTGCCTGGAGTCCTCCAGTCGGGGGGACCCAGTACTTC
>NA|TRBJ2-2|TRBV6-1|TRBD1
CASSGGQGARTGELFF
TGTGCCAGCAGTGGGGGACAGGGGGCGCGCACCGGGGAGCTGTTTTTT
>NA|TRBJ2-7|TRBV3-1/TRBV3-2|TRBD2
CASSPPGLAGPGEQYF
TGTGCCAGCAGCCCTCCGGGACTAGCGGGTCCGGGGGAGCAGTACTTC